Below are 24 T cell receptor beta chains sequenced from a single sample in a study of blood T cells in healthy people across ages. It was with a sample-barcoded 5' primer and a J-beta primer mix that a second PCR of roughly 7 to 12 cycles was run. TCRdb used MiXCR to reprocess the 5' RACE reads, holding one entry per CDR3 protein. The sample has 850,000 to 950,000 distinct CDR3 sequences, under 35% seen once. Material for sequencing was blood. The source of these receptors is a woman aged 80 or over in good health.

Regarding this clonotype: This may stem from a read error, because a much larger clone lies one nucleotide away. The chain is built from TRBV12-3 or TRBV12-4 and TRBJ2-1, with D possibly TRBD1 on 6 matching bases. Trimming pared 4 bases from V and 1 base from J, leaving 11 bases between. This CDR3 is built from 15 residues. CDR3 sequence (DNA): TGTGCCAGCAGTTGGAGGACAGCTTCCTACAATGAGCAGTTCTTC. Translation gives CASSWRTASYNEQFF.

CDR3 region: CSGDKVGGQYF. The CDR3 DNA follows: TGCAGTGGTGACAAGGTTGGCGGGCAGTACTTC. The chain uses TRBV20-1 and TRBJ2-5; D perhaps matches TRBD2 (5 bases). The CDR3 extends over 11 amino acids. The V and J ends lost 7 bases and 11 bases respectively, with 17 bases between them. Germline values: CDR1 DFQATT, CDR2 SNEGSKA (reference sequence).

This clonotype was counted at least ten times. V is TRBV5-1 and J is TRBJ2-3; TRBD2 is a possible D gene (5 bases). V lost 1 base and J lost 2, with 8 bases in between. The CDR3 loop spans 14 amino acids. Germline V gives CDR1 SGHRS, CDR2 YFSETQ. The chain's CDR3 is CASSLSRATDTQYF. Written as DNA, the CDR3 is TGCGCCAGCAGCTTGTCGCGGGCCACAGATACGCAGTATTTT.

The chain joins TRBV12-3 or TRBV12-4 to TRBJ1-1; D gene ambiguous. The CDR3 spans 13 residues. Trimming removed 0 bases at V and 5 bases at J, with 7 bases between. The CDR3 coding sequence is TGTGCCAGCAGTTTAGCAGGGTTAACTGAAGCTTTCTTT. Amino acid sequence: CASSLAGLTEAFF.

V gene TRBV7-3 combines with J gene TRBJ2-4; 7 bases match TRBD2. The CDR3 runs to 14 residues. With 0 bases clipped from V and 9 bases from J, the junction kept 5 bases outside the gene matches. Germline values: CDR1 SGHTA, CDR2 FQGTGA. In DNA, the CDR3 is TGTGCCAGCAGCTTAACGGGAGGGAAGGGCATTCAGTACTTC. It is translated as CASSLTGGKGIQYF.

J is TRBJ2-7 and V is TRBV7-2; TRBD2 might be the D (5 bases). Trimming left V 2 bases short and J 2 bases short, with 13 bases between. CDR1 is SGHTA and CDR2 is FQGNSA in the germline V gene. This CDR3 comprises 15 residues. CDR3 loop: CASSLTASSPYEQYF. CDR3 in DNA: TGTGCCAGCAGCTTAACGGCTAGCAGCCCCTACGAGCAGTACTTC.

The J gene is TRBJ2-7, the V gene TRBV20-1; 9 nucleotides agree with TRBD1. Germline V gives CDR1 DFQATT, CDR2 SNEGSKA (reference sequence). The CDR3 extends over 14 amino acids. Trimming removed 5 bases from V and 4 bases from J; junction bases left unmatched: 9. DNA for the CDR3: TGCAGTGCTCCGTGGACAGGGGATTGGTACGAGCAGTACTTC. This gives the protein CSAPWTGDWYEQYF.

The genes are TRBV2 and TRBJ2-1, with TRBD2 matching 8 bases. The CDR3 has 13 residues. The V gene end was trimmed by 11 bases and the J gene end by 8 bases; junction bases not matched to a gene: 11. CDR1 is SNHLY and CDR2 is FYNNEI in the germline V gene. The CDR3, as DNA: TGTGCCTCCGCGAGCGGGGGTTTCGATGAGCAGTTCTTC. It encodes CASASGGFDEQFF.

The chain employs TRBV27 and TRBJ2-6; 9 bases match TRBD1. The junction had 4 bases not matched to a gene; V was cut back by 4 bases and J by 0 bases. From germline, CDR1 is MNHEY and CDR2 SMNVEV (reference sequence). This CDR3 is built from 17 residues. Here the CDR3 DNA reads TGTGCCAGCAGTTCCGGGACAGGGTTCTCTGGGGCCAACGTCCTGACTTTC. Its translation is CASSSGTGFSGANVLTF. Filled out from reference TRBV27 and TRBJ2-6, the complete variable domain reads EAQVTQNPRYLITVTGKKLTVTCSQNMNHEYMSWYRQDPGLGLRQIYYSMNVEVTDKGDVPEGYKVSRKEKRNFPLILESPSPNQTSLYFCASSSGTGFSGANVLTFGAGSRLTVL.

In its sample, this clonotype was seen many times. The J gene is TRBJ2-1, the V gene TRBV24-1; D possibly corresponds to TRBD1 (5 bases). This CDR3 is 16 amino acids long. CDR1 KGHDR and CDR2 SFDVKD come from the germline V gene. Trimming shortened V by 1 base and J by 0 bases, and 9 bases separated the two germline ends. The CDR3 nucleotides read TGTGCCACCAGTGATTTAAGGGGTAGCTCCTACAATGAGCAGTTCTTC. Translated: CATSDLRGSSYNEQFF.

With regard to this clonotype: A much larger clone lies a single base off, so this may be a read error. This chain links TRBV6-5 with TRBJ2-1, with D perhaps TRBD1 (5 bases). Germline CDR1 and CDR2: MNHEY and SVGAGI. Between the trimmed V and J ends, which lost 5 bases and 4 bases, there was a span of 18 bases. The length of the CDR3 is 16 residues. CDR3 region: CASSPYRSMRYNEQFF. The CDR3 nucleotides are TGTGCCAGCAGTCCCTACAGGTCGATGAGGTACAATGAGCAGTTCTTC.

This clonotype was detected only once. This could be a read error, since a much larger clone is one nucleotide away. V is TRBV20-1 and J is TRBJ2-7; 7 nucleotides match TRBD1. Germline lookup yields CDR1 DFQATT and CDR2 SNEGSKA (reference sequence). V trimming: 3 bases; J trimming: 10 bases; junction bases outside the gene matches: 3. This CDR3 has 10 residues. In nucleotides, the CDR3 is TGCAGTGCTAGTAAAGGGGGCCAGTACTTC. It translates to CSASKGGQYF.

The J gene is TRBJ1-4, the V gene TRBV15; 8 nucleotides line up with TRBD1. Unmatched junction bases numbered 5, after V lost 3 bases and J lost 8 bases. Germline V gene lookup returns CDR1 LNHNV and CDR2 YYDKDF (reference sequence). The CDR3 extends over 14 amino acids. CDR3 nucleotide sequence: TGTGCCACCAGCAGTGACAGGGGTAAAGAAAAACTGTTTTTT. This encodes CATSSDRGKEKLFF.

The chain combines TRBV2 with TRBJ1-4; 7 bases are shared with TRBD1. The CDR3 spans 15 residues. Germline trimming cut 5 bases from V and 5 bases from J; bases unmatched to any gene: 8. CDR1 is SNHLY and CDR2 is FYNNEI in the germline V gene. CDR3 residues: CASSKQGRQNEKLFF. The CDR3 DNA follows: TGTGCCAGCAGTAAACAGGGGCGCCAGAATGAAAAACTGTTTTTT.

About this clonotype itself: It may be a read error: a sequence one base away is much more abundant. V usage is TRBV5-1 and J usage is TRBJ2-5; D is perhaps TRBD2 (7 bases). Germline V gives CDR1 SGHRS, CDR2 YFSETQ. The CDR3 has 13 amino acids. Trimming took 1 base from V and 11 from J, leaving 15 bases between them. CDR3 in amino acids: CASSLTGRDEQYF. CDR3 sequence (DNA): TGCGCCAGCAGCTTGACAGGGAGGGATGAGCAGTACTTC.

This clonotype was seen repeatedly, ten times or more. The CDR3 DNA is TGTGCCAGCAGCTTAGCGTTAGGGTCAGGACAGAACTATGGCTACACCTTC. Residues: CASSLALGSGQNYGYTF. This chain uses TRBV7-8 with TRBJ1-2; maybe TRBD1 (6 bases). The V gene's germline CDR1 is SGHVS and CDR2 FQNEAQ. Trimming cost V 0 bases and J 2 bases, with 16 bases left between them. The CDR3 extends over 17 amino acids.

The rearrangement joins TRBV6-5 to TRBJ1-3; D call uncertain. Germline loops: CDR1 MNHEY, CDR2 SVGAGI. Deletions cut 7 bases from V and 0 bases from J, with 16 bases between. CDR3 length: 16 amino acids. CDR3 sequence (DNA): TGTGCCAGCACCCAAGTGGGCCCAAGCTCTGGAAACACCATATATTTT. Protein: CASTQVGPSSGNTIYF.

This clonotype appeared many times. The chain is built from TRBV7-2 and TRBJ1-2, with D possibly matching TRBD1 (5 bases). The CDR3 is made up of 15 amino acids. Trimming cost V 2 bases and J 8 bases, with 18 bases left between them. Germline-derived CDR1 and CDR2 are SGHTA and FQGNSA. As DNA, the CDR3 is TGTGCCAGCAGCTTAAGGGCCCCTCGGGACGGCGGCTACACCTTC. Its protein product is CASSLRAPRDGGYTF.

There are many counts of this clonotype. One base away lies a much larger clone, so this may be a sequencing read error. V is TRBV6-2 or TRBV6-3 and J is TRBJ2-1; D perhaps matches TRBD1 (7 bases). V gave up 4 bases and J gave up 7 bases, with 20 bases separating them. This CDR3 has 16 amino acids. CDR1 is MNHEY and CDR2 is SVGEGT in the germline V gene. The CDR3 loop reads CASSWAGGRVRNEQFF. The CDR3 bases are TGTGCCAGCAGTTGGGCAGGGGGGCGGGTTCGGAATGAGCAGTTCTTC.

This clonotype was observed many times. The rearrangement uses TRBV4-2 and TRBJ2-7; no firm D call. Germline values: CDR1 LGHNA, CDR2 YNFKEQ. V was clipped by 1 base and J by 4 bases, with 23 bases between them. This CDR3 has 18 residues. This chain's CDR3 is CASSQGGCLAPRWYEQYF. As DNA, the CDR3 is TGTGCCAGCAGCCAAGGGGGATGTTTAGCTCCGAGATGGTACGAGCAGTACTTC.

Of note for this clonotype: This clone may be a read error of a much larger clone one base away. V is TRBV11-2 and J is TRBJ2-7; D possibly corresponds to TRBD2 (7 bases). Trimming took off 8 bases at V and 7 bases at J, with 18 bases between the two ends. CDR1 and CDR2 from the germline V gene are SGHAT and FQNNGV. This CDR3 is built from 13 residues. In nucleotides, the CDR3 is TGTGCCAGCGTCCCCGGGGGGCCTTATGAGCAGTACTTC. The encoded protein is CASVPGGPYEQYF.

As to this clonotype: This may be a read error: a much more frequent sequence differs by one nucleotide. The chain uses TRBV5-1 and TRBJ2-5; 15 nucleotides line up with TRBD2. V gave up 0 bases and J gave up 11 bases; unmatched junction bases: 11. The CDR3 covers 17 residues. Germline V lookup: CDR1 SGHRS, CDR2 YFSETQ. CDR3 sequence (DNA): TGCGCCAGCAGCTTGGCCGTCGGACTAGCGGGGGGGCTTGAGCAGTACTTC. Protein product: CASSLAVGLAGGLEQYF.

The table lists this clonotype with many counts. The gene calls are TRBV20-1 and TRBJ1-5, with D unresolved. V was cut by 2 bases and J by 1 base, with 15 bases left in between. Germline V gene sequence: CDR1 DFQATT, CDR2 SNEGSKA (reference sequence). This CDR3 has 16 residues. DNA for the CDR3: TGCAGTGCTAGAAAGAGGGTAGGCAGGAGCAATCAGCCCCAGCATTTT. Amino acid sequence: CSARKRVGRSNQPQHF.

This clonotype was seen many times. The chain links TRBV12-3 or TRBV12-4 to TRBJ1-1; unclear D gene. V lost 6 bases, J lost 0 bases, and 8 bases lay in between. This CDR3 contains 13 residues. CDR3 sequence (DNA): TGTGCCAGCAGCAGATCCATGAACACTGAAGCTTTCTTT. Amino acids: CASSRSMNTEAFF.